This paragraph reports one TCR beta chain. Trimming pared 4 bases from V and 7 bases from J, leaving 20 bases between. CDR3 length: 15 amino acids. The germline CDR1 and CDR2 sequences are SNHLY and FYNNEI. Here immunoSEQ multiplex PCR was the method, and the copy in TCRdb shows in-frame clones only, minus some. The sample lists about 190,000 clones; approximately 80% were seen once. This sample was taken from a study of blood T cell repertoires in COVID-19. The sequencing sample was made of peripheral blood. The receptor was derived from a human donor in a cohort sampled during active COVID-19. The chain joins TRBV2 to TRBJ2-7, with D unclear. The CDR3: CASSVLSANRGEQYF. For the CDR3, the DNA is TGTGCCAGCAGTGTTTTGTCTGCCAACCGAGGTGAGCAGTACTTC. Together with reference TRBV2 and TRBJ2-7, the CDR3 gives the full variable domain: EPEVTQTPSHQVTQMGQEVILRCVPISNHLYFYWYRQILGQKVEFLVSFYNNEISEKSEIFDDQFSVERPDGSNFTLKIRSTKLEDSAMYFCASSVLSANRGEQYFGPGTRLTVT.